This TCR beta chain was identified during a study of cytomegalovirus exposure and HLA in healthy donors. The V end lost 0 bases, the J end lost 7 bases, and 12 bases lay between the germline ends. The germline CDR1 and CDR2 sequences are SGHTA and FQGNSA. This CDR3 comprises 14 residues. Both 60 Vbeta primers and 13 Jbeta primers went into the PCR. The table came from immunoSEQ multiplex PCR; TCRdb's copy has only in-frame clones and leaves some out. The sample shows 100,000 to 150,000 clones, and under 1.3% sits with its ten largest clones. This chain joins TRBV7-2 and TRBJ2-5, with D perhaps TRBD2 (5 bases). The specimen was PBMCs. This receptor was taken from a young man in good health and CMV-seronegative. In DNA, the CDR3 is TGTGCCAGCAGCTTAGCAGTCTATGCGGGGACCCAGTACTTC. Amino acids: CASSLAVYAGTQYF.